This TCR beta chain was profiled in a study of ipilimumab plus nivolumab after autologous stem cell transplantation. Background on the study: Typical patient got roughly five ipilimumab doses and under 10 nivolumab doses (median). Notes on the study in general: TCR repertoire, Treg phenotype and gut microbiota reportedly support more study of this approach.

Profiling relied on immunoSEQ multiplex PCR, and the TCRdb table lists in-frame clones only, not all of them. The sample has around 20,000 clones, around 80% seen once. Remarks on this clone: What it recognizes is unknown.

V shed 6 bases, J shed 7 bases, and the junction held 4 bases outside the gene matches. This CDR3 is 14 amino acids long. CDR1 and CDR2 (germline): MNHEY, SVGAGI. Patients got ipilimumab 1 mg/kg beginning 14 to 28 days post-transplant. Material: PBMCs, obtained in a trial of ipilimumab plus nivolumab as post-transplant consolidation. This receptor was identified in a male donor with diffuse large B-cell lymphoma. The V and J genes are TRBV6-5 and TRBJ2-1; TRBD2 matches 12 bases. In DNA, the CDR3 is TGTGCCAGCAGACTAGCGGGGGGTACGAATGAGCAGTTCTTC. It codes for CASRLAGGTNEQFF.